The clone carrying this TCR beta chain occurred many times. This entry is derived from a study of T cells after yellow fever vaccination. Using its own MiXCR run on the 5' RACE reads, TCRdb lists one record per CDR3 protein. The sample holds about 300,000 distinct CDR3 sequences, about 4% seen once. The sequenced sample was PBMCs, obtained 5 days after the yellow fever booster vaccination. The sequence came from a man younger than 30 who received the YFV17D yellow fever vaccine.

CDR3 in amino acids: CASRPTANTEAFF. In nucleotides, the CDR3 is TGCGCCAGCAGACCTACAGCGAACACTGAAGCTTTCTTT. The genes are TRBV5-1 and TRBJ1-1, with no clear D. CDR3 size: 13 residues. Trimming left V 5 bases short and J 1 base short, with 9 bases between. Germline V gives CDR1 SGHRS, CDR2 YFSETQ.